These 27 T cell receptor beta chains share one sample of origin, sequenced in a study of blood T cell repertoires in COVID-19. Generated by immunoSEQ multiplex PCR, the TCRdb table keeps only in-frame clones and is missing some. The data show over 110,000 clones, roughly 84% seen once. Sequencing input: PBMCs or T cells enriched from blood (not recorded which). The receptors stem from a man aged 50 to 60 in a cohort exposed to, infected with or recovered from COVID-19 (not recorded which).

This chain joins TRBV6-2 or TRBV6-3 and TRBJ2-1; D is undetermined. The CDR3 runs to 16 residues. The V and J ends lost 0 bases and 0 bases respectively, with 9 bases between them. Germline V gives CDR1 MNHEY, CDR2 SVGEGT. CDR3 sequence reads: CASSYSDWYSYNEQFF. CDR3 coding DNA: TGTGCCAGCAGTTACTCTGACTGGTACTCCTACAATGAGCAGTTCTTC.

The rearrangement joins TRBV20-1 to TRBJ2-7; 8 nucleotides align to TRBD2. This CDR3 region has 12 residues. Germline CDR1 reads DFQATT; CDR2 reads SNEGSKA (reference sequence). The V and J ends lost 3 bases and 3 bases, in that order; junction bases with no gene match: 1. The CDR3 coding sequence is TGCAGTGCTAGTACTAGCGGCTACGAGCAGTACTTC. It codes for CSASTSGYEQYF.

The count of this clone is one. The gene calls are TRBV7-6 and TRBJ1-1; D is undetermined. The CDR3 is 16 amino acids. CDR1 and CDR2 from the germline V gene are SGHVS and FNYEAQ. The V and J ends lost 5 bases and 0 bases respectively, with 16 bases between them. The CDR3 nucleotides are TGTGCCAGCAGCCCCTTATCGGGTGGCCTGAACACTGAAGCTTTCTTT. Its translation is CASSPLSGGLNTEAFF.

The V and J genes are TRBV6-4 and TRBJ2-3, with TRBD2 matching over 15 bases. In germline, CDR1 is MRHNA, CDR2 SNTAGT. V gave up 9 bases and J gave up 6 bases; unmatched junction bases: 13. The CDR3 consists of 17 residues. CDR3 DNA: TGTGCCAGACGCTCCGGACTAGCGGGAGGGGATGTGGATACGCAGTATTTT. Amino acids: CARRSGLAGGDVDTQYF.

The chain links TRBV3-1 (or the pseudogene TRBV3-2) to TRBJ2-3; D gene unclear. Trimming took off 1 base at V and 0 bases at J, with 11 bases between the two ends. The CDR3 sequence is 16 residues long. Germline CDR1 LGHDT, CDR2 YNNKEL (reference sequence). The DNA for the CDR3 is TGTGCCAGCAGCCAAGGGGCAGGAACTAGCACAGATACGCAGTATTTT. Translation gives CASSQGAGTSTDTQYF.

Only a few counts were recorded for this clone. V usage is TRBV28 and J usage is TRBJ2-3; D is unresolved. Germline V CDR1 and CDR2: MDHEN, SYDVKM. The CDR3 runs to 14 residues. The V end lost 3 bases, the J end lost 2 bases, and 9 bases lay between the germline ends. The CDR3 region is CASSFGPSTDTQYF. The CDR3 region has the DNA TGTGCCAGCAGTTTTGGCCCTTCCACAGATACGCAGTATTTT.

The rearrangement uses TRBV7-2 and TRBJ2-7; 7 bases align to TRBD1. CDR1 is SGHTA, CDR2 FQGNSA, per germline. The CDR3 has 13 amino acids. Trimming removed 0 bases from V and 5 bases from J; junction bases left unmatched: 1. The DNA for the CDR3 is TGTGCCAGCAGCTTAGCAGGGGGCAACGAGCAGTACTTC. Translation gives CASSLAGGNEQYF. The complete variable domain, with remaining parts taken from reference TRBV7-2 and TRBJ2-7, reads GAGVSQSPSNKVTEKGKDVELRCDPISGHTALYWYRQSLGQGLEFLIYFQGNSAPDKSGLPSDRFSAERTGGSVSTLTIQRTQQEDSAVYLCASSLAGGNEQYFGPGTRLTVT.

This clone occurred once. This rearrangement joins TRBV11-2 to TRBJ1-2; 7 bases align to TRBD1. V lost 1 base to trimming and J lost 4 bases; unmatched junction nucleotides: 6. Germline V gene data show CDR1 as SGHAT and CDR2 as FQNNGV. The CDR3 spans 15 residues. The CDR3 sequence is CASSLGRGLGYGYTF. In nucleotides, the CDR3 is TGTGCCAGCAGCTTAGGAAGGGGGCTTGGCTATGGCTACACCTTC. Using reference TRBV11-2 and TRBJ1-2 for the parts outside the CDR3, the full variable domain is EAGVAQSPRYKIIEKRQSVAFWCNPISGHATLYWYQQILGQGPKLLIQFQNNGVVDDSQLPKDRFSAERLKGVDSTLKIQPAKLEDSAVYLCASSLGRGLGYGYTFGSGTRLTVV.

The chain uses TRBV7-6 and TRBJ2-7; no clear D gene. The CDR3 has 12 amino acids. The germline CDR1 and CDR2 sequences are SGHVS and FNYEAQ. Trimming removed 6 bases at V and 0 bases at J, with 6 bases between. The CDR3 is CASSPSSYEQYF. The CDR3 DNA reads TGTGCCAGCAGTCCGAGCTCCTACGAGCAGTACTTC.

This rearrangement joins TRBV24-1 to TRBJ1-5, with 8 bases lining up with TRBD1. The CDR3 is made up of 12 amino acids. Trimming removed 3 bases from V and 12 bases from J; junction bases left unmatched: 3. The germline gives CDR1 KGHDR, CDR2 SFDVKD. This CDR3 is CATSDEDRVQHF. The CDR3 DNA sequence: TGTGCCACCAGTGATGAGGACAGGGTCCAGCATTTT.

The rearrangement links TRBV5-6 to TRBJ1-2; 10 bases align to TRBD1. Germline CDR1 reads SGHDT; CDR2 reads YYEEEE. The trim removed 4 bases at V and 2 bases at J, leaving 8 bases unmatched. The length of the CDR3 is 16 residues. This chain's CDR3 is CASSVAGTGENYGYTF. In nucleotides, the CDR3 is TGTGCCAGCAGCGTGGCCGGGACAGGGGAAAACTATGGCTACACCTTC.

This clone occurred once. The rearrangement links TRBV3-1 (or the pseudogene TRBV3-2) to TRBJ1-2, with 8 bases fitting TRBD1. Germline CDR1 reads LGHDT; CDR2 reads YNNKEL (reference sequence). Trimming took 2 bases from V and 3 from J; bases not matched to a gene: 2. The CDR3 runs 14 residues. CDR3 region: CASSQQGAHYGYTF. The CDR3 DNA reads TGTGCCAGCAGCCAACAGGGGGCACACTATGGCTACACCTTC.

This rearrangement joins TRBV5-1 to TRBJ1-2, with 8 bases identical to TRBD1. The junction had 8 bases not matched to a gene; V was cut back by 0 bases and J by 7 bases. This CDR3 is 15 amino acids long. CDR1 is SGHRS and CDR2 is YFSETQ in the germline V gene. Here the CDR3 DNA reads TGCGCCAGCAGCTTGGAGGGGCAGGGGGCCATTGGCTACACCTTC. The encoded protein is CASSLEGQGAIGYTF.

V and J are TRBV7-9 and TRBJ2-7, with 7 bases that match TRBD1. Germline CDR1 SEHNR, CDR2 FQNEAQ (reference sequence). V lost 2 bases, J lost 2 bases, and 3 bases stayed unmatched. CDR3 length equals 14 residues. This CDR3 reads CASSLRDSPYEQYF. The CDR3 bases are TGTGCCAGCAGCTTAAGGGACAGTCCCTACGAGCAGTACTTC.

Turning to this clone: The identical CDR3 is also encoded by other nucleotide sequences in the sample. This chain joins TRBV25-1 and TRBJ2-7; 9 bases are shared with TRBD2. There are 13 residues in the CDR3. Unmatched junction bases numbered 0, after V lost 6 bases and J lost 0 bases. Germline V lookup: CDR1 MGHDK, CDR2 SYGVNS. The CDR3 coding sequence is TGTGCCAGCAGACTAGCGGGCTCCTACGAGCAGTACTTC. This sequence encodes CASRLAGSYEQYF.

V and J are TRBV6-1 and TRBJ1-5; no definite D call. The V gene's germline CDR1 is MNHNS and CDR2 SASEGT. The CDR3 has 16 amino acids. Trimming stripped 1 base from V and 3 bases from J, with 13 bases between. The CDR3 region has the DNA TGTGCCAGCAGTGAAGTATCGGGGTTTGACAATCAGCCCCAGCATTTT. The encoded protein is CASSEVSGFDNQPQHF.

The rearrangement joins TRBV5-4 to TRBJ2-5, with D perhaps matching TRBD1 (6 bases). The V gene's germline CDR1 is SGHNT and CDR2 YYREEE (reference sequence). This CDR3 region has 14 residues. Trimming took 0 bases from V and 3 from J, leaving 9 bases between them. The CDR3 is CASSLVAGEETQYF. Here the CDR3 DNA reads TGTGCCAGCAGCTTGGTAGCAGGGGAAGAGACCCAGTACTTC.

CDR3 protein: CASSAGSGGPQHF. CDR3 coding DNA: TGTGCCAGCAGTGCCGGGTCCGGTGGGCCCCAGCATTTT. This rearrangement joins TRBV2 to TRBJ1-5, with no clear D. The length of the CDR3 is 13 residues. The germline V and J ends were trimmed by 4 bases and 9 bases, with 13 bases remaining between them. Germline assignment: CDR1 SNHLY and CDR2 FYNNEI.

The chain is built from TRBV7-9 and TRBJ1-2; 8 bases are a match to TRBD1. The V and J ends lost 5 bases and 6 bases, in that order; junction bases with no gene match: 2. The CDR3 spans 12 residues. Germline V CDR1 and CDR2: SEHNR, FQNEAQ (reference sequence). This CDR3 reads CASSPTGDGYTF. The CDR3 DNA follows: TGTGCCAGCAGCCCGACAGGGGATGGCTACACCTTC.

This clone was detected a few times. The CDR3: CASSIGDMNTEAFF. CDR3 coding DNA: TGTGCCAGTAGTATCGGGGACATGAACACTGAAGCTTTCTTT. V and J are TRBV19 and TRBJ1-1, with D tentatively TRBD1 (6 bases). V was pared by 3 bases and J by 0 bases, with 8 bases between. The CDR3 consists of 14 residues. Germline CDR1 LNHDA, CDR2 SQIVND (reference sequence).

DNA for the CDR3: TGTGCCACCACGACAGGGAGGTACGAGCAGTACTTC. It specifies CATTTGRYEQYF. The J gene is TRBJ2-7, the V gene TRBV28, with D maybe TRBD1 (7 bases). Trimming pared 10 bases from V and 4 bases from J, leaving 14 bases between. There are 12 residues in the CDR3. Germline V gene sequence: CDR1 MDHEN, CDR2 SYDVKM.

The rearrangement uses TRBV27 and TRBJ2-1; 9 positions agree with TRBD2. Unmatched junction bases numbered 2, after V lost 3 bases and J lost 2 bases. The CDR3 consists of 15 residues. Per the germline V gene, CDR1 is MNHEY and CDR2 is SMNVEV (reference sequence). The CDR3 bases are TGTGCCAGCAGTTTTGGCGGGGGGGCCTACAATGAGCAGTTCTTC. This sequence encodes CASSFGGGAYNEQFF.

The CDR3 nucleotides are TGTGCCAGCAGTCCCGGGACAGGGGTCACCTTC. Residues: CASSPGTGVTF. The chain joins TRBV28 to TRBJ1-2; 10 bases align to TRBD1. Germline lookup yields CDR1 MDHEN and CDR2 SYDVKM. This CDR3 contains 11 residues. Unmatched junction bases numbered 4, after V lost 5 bases and J lost 13 bases.

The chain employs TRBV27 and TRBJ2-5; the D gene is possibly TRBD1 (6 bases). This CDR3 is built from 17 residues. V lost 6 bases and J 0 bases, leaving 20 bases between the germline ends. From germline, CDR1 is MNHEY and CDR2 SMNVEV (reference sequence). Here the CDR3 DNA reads TGTGCCAGCAGCCCATGGGGCCAGGGGACGAACCAAGAGACCCAGTACTTC. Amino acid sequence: CASSPWGQGTNQETQYF.

CDR3 sequence: CASYGTGGGPLHF. The CDR3 DNA is TGTGCCAGCTATGGGACAGGAGGCGGTCCCCTCCACTTT. The rearrangement joins TRBV6-5 to TRBJ1-6, with 8 bases lining up with TRBD1. With 8 bases clipped from V and 13 bases from J, the junction kept 10 bases outside the gene matches. Germline CDR1 is MNHEY and CDR2 is SVGAGI. The CDR3 consists of 13 residues.

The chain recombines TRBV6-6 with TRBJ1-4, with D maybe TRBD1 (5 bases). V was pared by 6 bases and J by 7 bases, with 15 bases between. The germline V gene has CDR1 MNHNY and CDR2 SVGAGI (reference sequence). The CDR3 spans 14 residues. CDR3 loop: CASRGTGLIEKLFF. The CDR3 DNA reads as TGTGCCAGCAGAGGGACGGGACTTATTGAAAAACTGTTTTTT.

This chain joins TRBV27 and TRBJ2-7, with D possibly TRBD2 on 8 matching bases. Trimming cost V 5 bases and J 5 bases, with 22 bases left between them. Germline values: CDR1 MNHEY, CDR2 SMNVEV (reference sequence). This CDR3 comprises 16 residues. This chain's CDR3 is CASSPTSGQVLNEQYF. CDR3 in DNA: TGTGCCAGCAGTCCCACTAGCGGACAGGTTTTGAACGAGCAGTACTTC.